This TCR beta chain was obtained from a study of brain T cells in children with intractable seizures. The V gene's germline CDR1 is LNHDA and CDR2 SQIVND (reference sequence). The CDR3 length is 14 residues. V dropped 8 bases and J dropped 0 bases, with 8 bases sitting between them. The time point was: blood from clinic visit 5 months post-surgery; TSC patient then seizure free. The sequenced cases were selected for having the highest brain T cell transcript signatures. TCRdb keeps only in-frame clones here, not all; method: immunoSEQ multiplex PCR. Of about 340,000 clones listed, roughly 92% are singletons.

The sample was peripheral blood, taken more than 4 months after surgery. The clonotype comes from a boy in the first two years of life with tuberous sclerosis and intractable seizures. This chain uses TRBV19 with TRBJ1-6; D not certain. CDR3 sequence: CASRRDSYNSPLHF. CDR3 nucleotide sequence: TGTGCCAGTCGCCGGGACTCCTATAATTCACCCCTCCACTTT.